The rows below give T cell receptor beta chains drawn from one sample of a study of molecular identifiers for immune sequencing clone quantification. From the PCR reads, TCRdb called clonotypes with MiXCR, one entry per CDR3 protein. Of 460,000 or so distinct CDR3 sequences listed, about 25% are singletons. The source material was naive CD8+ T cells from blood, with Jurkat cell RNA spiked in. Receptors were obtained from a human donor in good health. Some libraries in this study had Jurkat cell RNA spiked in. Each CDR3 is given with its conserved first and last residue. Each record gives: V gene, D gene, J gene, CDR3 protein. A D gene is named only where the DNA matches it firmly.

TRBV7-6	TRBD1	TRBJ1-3	CASSSAGQPTNHSGNTIYF
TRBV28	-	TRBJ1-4	CASSPLRGRVATNEKLFF
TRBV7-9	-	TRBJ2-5	CASSFDSKGTQYF
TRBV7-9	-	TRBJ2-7	CASSLTLVGYEQYF
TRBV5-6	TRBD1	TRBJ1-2	CASSLEQGAYGYTF
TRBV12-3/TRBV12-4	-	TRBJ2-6	CASSFHRPGTGANVLTF
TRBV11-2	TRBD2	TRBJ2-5	CASSTDLAGQETQYF
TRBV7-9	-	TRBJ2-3	CASSSYRDLGLTDTQYF
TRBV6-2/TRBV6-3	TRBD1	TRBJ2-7	CASSFRTGLHAQYF
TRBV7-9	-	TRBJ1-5	CASSQGPEAQHF
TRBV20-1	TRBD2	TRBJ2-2	CSARDLTSGNTGELFF
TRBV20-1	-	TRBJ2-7	CSASIPSTLYEQYF
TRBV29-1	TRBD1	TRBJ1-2	CSDREGGYGYTF
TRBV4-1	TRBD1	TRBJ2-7	CASSPRDRPYEQYF
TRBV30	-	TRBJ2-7	CAWSVGQAHEQYF
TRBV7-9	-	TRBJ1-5	CASSFALQGGNSNQPQHF
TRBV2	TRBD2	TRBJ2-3	CASTPAGGGQTDTQYF
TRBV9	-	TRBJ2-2	CATRVGGGANTGELFF
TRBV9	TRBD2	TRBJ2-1	CASSASLSGGDKGEQFF
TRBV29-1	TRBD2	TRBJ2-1	CSGSLAGVNNEQFF
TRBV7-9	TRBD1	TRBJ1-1	CASSSETGTLAFF
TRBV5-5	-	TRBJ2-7	CASSLETGWDEQYF
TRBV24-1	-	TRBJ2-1	CATGEDHEQFF
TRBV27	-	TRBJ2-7	CASSQMPGLINYEQYF
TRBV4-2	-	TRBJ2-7	CASSAQLQGGEQYF
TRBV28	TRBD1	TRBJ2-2	CASSSPGQGGTGELFF
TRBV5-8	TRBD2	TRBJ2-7	CASSLEIRTSGAAEQYF
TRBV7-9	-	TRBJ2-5	CASSDSEQEPQYF
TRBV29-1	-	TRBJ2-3	CSVDLGRALDTDTQYF
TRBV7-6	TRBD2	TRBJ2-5	CASTATSGGHETQYF
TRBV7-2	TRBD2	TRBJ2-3	CASSQPTSGVPGDTQYF
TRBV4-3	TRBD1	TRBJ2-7	CASSQEVTGAYEQYF
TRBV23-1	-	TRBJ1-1	CATLSGQNTEAFF
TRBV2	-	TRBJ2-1	CASGLSSYNEQFF
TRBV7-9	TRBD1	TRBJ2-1	CASSMDRGQDEQFF
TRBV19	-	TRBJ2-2	CASTPGNGELFF
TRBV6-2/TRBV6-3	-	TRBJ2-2	CASSYEINLNTGELFF
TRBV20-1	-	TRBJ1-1	CSARGAWIGRFTEAFF
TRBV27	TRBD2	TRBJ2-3	CASSSSGGAIDTQYF
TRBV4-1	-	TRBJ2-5	CASSQVGLPETQYF
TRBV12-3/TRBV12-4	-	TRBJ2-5	CASSLWRGETQYF
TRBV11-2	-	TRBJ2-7	CASRRGRPGALKNYAQYF
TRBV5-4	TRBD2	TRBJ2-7	CASSTSSGLSSYEQYF
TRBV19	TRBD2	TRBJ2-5	CASSIGALADETQYF
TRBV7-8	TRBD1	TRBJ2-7	CASTVGTATFEQYF
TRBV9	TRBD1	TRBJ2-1	CASSVASGQGTVNEQFF
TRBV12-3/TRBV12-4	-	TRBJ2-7	CASSSHFYEQYF
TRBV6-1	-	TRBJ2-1	CASSESVASIEQFF
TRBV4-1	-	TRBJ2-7	CASSQDGATLYYEQYF
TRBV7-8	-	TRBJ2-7	CASSRLQGGNEQYF
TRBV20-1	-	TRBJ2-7	CSARGRGQITYEQYF
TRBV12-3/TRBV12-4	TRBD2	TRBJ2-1	CASSLGGGRASNEQFF
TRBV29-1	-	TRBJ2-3	CSVELGRRTDTQYF
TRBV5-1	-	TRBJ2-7	CASSFGAASSYEQYF
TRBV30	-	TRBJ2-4	CAWSVWVPGEDIQYF
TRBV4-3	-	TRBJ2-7	CASSQDEGGYYEQYF
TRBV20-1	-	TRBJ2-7	CSARDLSTTYEQYF